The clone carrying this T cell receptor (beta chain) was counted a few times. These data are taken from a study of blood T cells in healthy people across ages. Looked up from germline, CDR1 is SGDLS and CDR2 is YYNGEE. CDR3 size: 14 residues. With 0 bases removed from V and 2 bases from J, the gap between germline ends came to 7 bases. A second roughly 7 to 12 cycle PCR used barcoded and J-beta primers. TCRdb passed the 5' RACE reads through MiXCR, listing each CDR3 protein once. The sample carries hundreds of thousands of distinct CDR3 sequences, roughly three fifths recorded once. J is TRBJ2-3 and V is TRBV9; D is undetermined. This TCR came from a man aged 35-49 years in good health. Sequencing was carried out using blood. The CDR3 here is CASSVGMFTDTQYF. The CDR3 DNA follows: TGTGCCAGCAGCGTAGGAATGTTCACAGATACGCAGTATTTT.